This T cell receptor (beta chain) was sequenced in a study of CD8+ T cells in alopecia areata. Across the whole study: Patients in the treated group were given tofacitinib by mouth, 5 to 10 mg twice a day. Study-wide results and caveats: Relative to normal scalp, lesional scalp, especially alopecia totalis/universalis, showed higher clonality.

About this clone itself: Its antigen is unknown.

Indicated treatment: oral pan-JAK inhibitor, 5-10 mg twice daily. Specimens obtained from alopecia areata patients comprised lesional scalp punch biopsies and peripheral blood. RNA was isolated and reverse transcribed to cDNA, the sequencing template. Generated by immunoSEQ multiplex PCR, the TCRdb table keeps only in-frame clones and is missing some. The sample lists 95,000 to 100,000 clones, roughly two thirds occurring once. Between the trimmed V and J ends, which lost 11 bases and 0 bases, there was a span of 11 bases. This CDR3 has 12 residues. Germline CDR1 reads MDHEN; CDR2 reads SYDVKM. The sample consisted of CD8+ T cells sorted from blood, taken at week 4, from a patient treated with tofacitinib. This TCR came from a human donor with alopecia areata. V usage is TRBV28 and J usage is TRBJ2-7; D is uncertain. In DNA form, the CDR3 reads TGTGCCGTCGGAGAAGTCTCCTACGAGCAGTACTTC. Amino acid sequence: CAVGEVSYEQYF. The full variable domain, rest sourced from reference TRBV28 and TRBJ2-7, is DVKVTQSSRYLVKRTGEKVFLECVQDMDHENMFWYRQDPGLGLRLIYFSYDVKMKEKGDIPEGYSVSREKKERFSLILESASTNQTSMYLCAVGEVSYEQYFGPGTRLTVT.